These 7 T cell receptor beta chains were sequenced from one sample in a study of shared clonotypes between healthy human individuals. Naive CD8 populations comprised CD45RO-negative cells positively selected for CCR7, excluding terminally differentiated effector memory CD45RA+ cells. TCRdb's copy holds only in-frame clones and misses some; the assay was immunoSEQ multiplex PCR. The sample shows about 1,900,000 clones, approximately 95% of them seen only once. The specimen was naive CD8+ T cells sorted from blood. These receptors were taken from a man between 18 and 35 years old in good health.

The chain has TRBV5-4 and TRBJ2-7, with D maybe TRBD2 (6 bases). Trimming stripped 3 bases from V and 6 bases from J, with 10 bases between. Germline CDR1 reads SGHNT; CDR2 reads YYREEE (reference sequence). The CDR3 sequence is 12 residues long. The CDR3 sequence is CASSWDSSEQYF. In DNA form, the CDR3 reads TGTGCCAGCAGCTGGGACTCATCCGAGCAGTACTTC.

This clone was seen once. The J gene is TRBJ2-3, the V gene TRBV5-6; D gene unclear. CDR1 and CDR2 (germline): SGHDT, YYEEEE. The CDR3 runs to 14 residues. V lost 3 bases and J lost 5, with 13 bases in between. Here the CDR3 reads CASSSEEKGDTQYF. CDR3 coding DNA: TGTGCCAGCAGCTCCGAAGAAAAGGGAGATACGCAGTATTTT.

The V call is TRBV6-6, the J call TRBJ2-3; 11 nucleotides align to TRBD2. CDR1 is MNHNY and CDR2 is SVGAGI in the germline V gene (reference sequence). Germline trimming cut 4 bases from V and 6 bases from J; bases unmatched to any gene: 9. The CDR3 has 16 amino acids. The DNA for the CDR3 is TGTGCCAGCAGTTCCCCAGGACTAGCGGGTGAGGATACGCAGTATTTT. Amino acid sequence: CASSSPGLAGEDTQYF.

The chain recombines TRBV4-1 with TRBJ1-2; D might be TRBD1 (5 bases). The CDR3 covers 15 residues. V was cut by 4 bases and J by 3 bases, with 15 bases left in between. In germline, CDR1 is MGHRA, CDR2 YSYEKL. DNA of the CDR3: TGCGCCAGCAGCCCTCATTCCAGGGTGGACTATGGCTACACCTTC. Translation gives CASSPHSRVDYGYTF.

The J gene is TRBJ2-1, the V gene TRBV28, with D hard to call. This CDR3 contains 14 residues. Germline CDR1 is MDHEN and CDR2 is SYDVKM. With 9 bases removed from V and 2 bases from J, the gap between germline ends came to 14 bases. This CDR3 reads CASCLVPPYNEQFF. In nucleotides, the CDR3 is TGTGCCAGTTGTCTCGTACCCCCCTACAATGAGCAGTTCTTC.

The chain has TRBV27 and TRBJ2-7; weak D call: TRBD2 (6 bases). CDR1 and CDR2 from the germline V gene are MNHEY and SMNVEV (reference sequence). V was pared by 6 bases and J by 5 bases, with 17 bases between. The CDR3 has 14 residues. This CDR3 reads CASRPGLSHHEQYF. Here the CDR3 DNA reads TGTGCCAGCAGACCGGGACTCTCCCATCACGAGCAGTACTTC.

The rearrangement links TRBV27 to TRBJ2-5, with D unresolved. CDR1 and CDR2 from the germline V gene are MNHEY and SMNVEV (reference sequence). V was pared by 3 bases and J by 4 bases, with 12 bases between. This CDR3 has 14 amino acids. The chain's CDR3 is CASSFGSLSETQYF. CDR3 DNA: TGTGCCAGCAGTTTCGGTAGCTTATCAGAGACCCAGTACTTC.